The 6 T cell receptor beta chains in this list originate from one sample, sequenced in a study of shared clonotypes between healthy human individuals. Profiled with immunoSEQ multiplex PCR; TCRdb holds only in-frame clones, not every one. The repertoire consists of about 1,500,000 clones, with approximately 96% occurring once and the leading ten covering more than 0.9%. The sample consisted of naive CD4+ T cells sorted from blood. Subset reported: CD45RA+ positively selected. These receptors originate from a man younger than 45 in good health.

This chain links TRBV9 with TRBJ1-1; perhaps TRBD1 as D (5 bases). V was pared by 0 bases and J by 7 bases, with 13 bases between. CDR3 size: 14 residues. Looked up from germline, CDR1 is SGDLS and CDR2 is YYNGEE. As DNA, the CDR3 is TGTGCCAGCAGCGTAGTTGGGGGGGTAAGTGAAGCTTTCTTT. Translation gives CASSVVGGVSEAFF.

The chain's CDR3 is CASIRVGTKETQYF. In nucleotides, the CDR3 is TGTGCCAGCATTAGGGTGGGCACCAAGGAGACCCAGTACTTC. The chain employs TRBV2 and TRBJ2-5; D gene ambiguous. Between the trimmed V and J ends, which lost 7 bases and 5 bases, there was a span of 17 bases. Germline CDR1 reads SNHLY; CDR2 reads FYNNEI. The CDR3 length is 14 residues.

CDR3 nucleotides: TGTGCCAGCTCACCAATTGGACAAACTATTATCGGAGGTTCTGGCTACACCTTC. Protein: CASSPIGQTIIGGSGYTF. The J gene is TRBJ1-2, the V gene TRBV18; weak D call: TRBD1 (5 bases). Trimming pared 2 bases from V and 7 bases from J, leaving 26 bases between. CDR3 length equals 18 residues. In germline, CDR1 is KGHSH, CDR2 LQKENI.

The chain employs TRBV6-6 and TRBJ1-1; TRBD1 matches 10 bases. CDR1 and CDR2 (germline): MNHNY, SVGAGI (reference sequence). The junction had 7 bases not matched to a gene; V was cut back by 0 bases and J by 6 bases. The CDR3 has 16 residues. CDR3 in amino acids: CASSYSGQGIVSEAFF. In DNA form, the CDR3 reads TGTGCCAGCAGTTACTCGGGACAGGGGATAGTTTCTGAAGCTTTCTTT.

This chain joins TRBV5-8 and TRBJ2-7; 11 bases agree with TRBD2. The germline gives CDR1 SGHTS, CDR2 YDEGEE. There are 15 residues in the CDR3. The trim removed 0 bases at V and 3 bases at J, leaving 2 bases unmatched. The CDR3 loop is CASSLETSGSYEQYF. The CDR3 DNA reads as TGTGCCAGCAGCTTGGAAACTAGCGGGAGCTACGAGCAGTACTTC.

V gene TRBV5-1 combines with J gene TRBJ2-1, with 10 bases aligning to TRBD2. CDR1 and CDR2 from the germline V gene are SGHRS and YFSETQ. CDR3 length: 14 amino acids. The V gene end was trimmed by 0 bases and the J gene end by 9 bases; junction bases not matched to a gene: 3. The CDR3 DNA is TGCGCCAGCAGCTTGGACGTAGCGGGAGGTGAGCAGTTCTTC. Amino acid sequence: CASSLDVAGGEQFF.